This TCR beta chain came from a study of cytomegalovirus exposure and HLA in healthy donors (dated by TCRdb to about 2017). Regarding the research as a whole: According to an earlier analysis of around 600 of the donors, about 179 million T cells yielded roughly 110 million unique TCR beta sequences and 276 Gb of sequence data. Roughly 300 gigabases of sequencing data and around 87 million unique TCR sequences were included in an early release covering 550 to 800 HLA-typed donors. Among the approximately 420 genotyped donors, about 83% belonged to the genetic ancestry cluster associated with self-reported Caucasian donors. The aim of the study was to test whether cataloging public T cell receptors could identify signatures of past pathogen exposure. The T cell repertoires of some 700 subjects were profiled by immunosequencing and related to cytomegalovirus serostatus. A separate validation cohort of roughly 130 different subjects was used in addition to the roughly 670-subject first cohort. The study combined high-throughput TCR immunosequencing, statistical association of individual TCRs with disease status, and machine learning to predict cytomegalovirus infection status. A later analysis re-examined previously published TCR beta repertoires from roughly 720 donors and added high-resolution HLA genotyping to investigate patterns of TCR occurrence. Rather than using new phenotypic data, the later analysis identified candidate immune exposures from TCR beta sequences and from how often those sequences occurred across donors. An earlier analysis of several hundred of the donors applied high-throughput TCR beta sequencing to assess whether each TCR beta V gene segment acted as functional or pseudogenic. Donor age, sex, ethnicity and CMV serostatus were compiled alongside the repertoire data. A later genetic analysis took genome-wide SNP genotypes for about 55% of the 666 donors and used that subset as a discovery cohort. Every discovery cohort repertoire had been produced on one sequencing platform. Class I and class II HLA loci were covered by the typing at four-digit resolution. Typing coverage differed by locus: A, B, C, DRB1 and DQB1 were typed in about 620-640 donors, DQA1 in about 560, DPA1 in some 610, and DPB1 in just under 490. Four or five DR-DQ haplotypes were handled as single units for association and clustering, since linkage in the cohort was strong. Across around 400 genotyped donors of the cohort, an average of approximately 240,000 unique TCR beta nucleotide sequences per donor were sequenced, and roughly 20% of those sequences were non-productive.

As concerns this clone: What antigen it recognizes has not been identified.

Sequences SQVTM (CDR1) and ANQGSEA (CDR2) are obtained from the germline V gene. The CDR3 contains 14 residues, cysteine and phenylalanine counted. The retained sequence is limited to the CDR3, 42 bases, with the frame set at the first base. Trimming removed 0 bases from V and 3 bases from J; the gene matches leave 5 bases unexplained. Results the study describes overall, beyond this receptor: The classifier was reported to diagnose cytomegalovirus status with high specificity and sensitivity in both the original cohort and the validation cohort. Some IMGT-functional V segments, including TRBV6-2 and TRBV6-3, could not be told apart with the 87-base-pair reads, so those segments were excluded. This cohort had only TCR beta chains sequenced, and the lack of alpha or paired-chain data limited which features could be detected. Most TCR sequences were seen in very few donors, while some public TCRs were found in many individuals. CMV serostatus was the only immune exposure information available for the cohort. Correlated functional status among segregating V segments might be attributable to linkage disequilibrium, but an unknown experimental factor could not be ruled out. In an earlier analysis of about 600 of the donors, most TCR beta V segments appeared in productive rearrangements about 90% or about 30% of the time, broadly matching IMGT annotations. Compared with equally common non-associated chains, HLA-associated TCR beta chains in a later analysis were more clonally expanded and had lower generation probabilities. According to a later analysis, TCR association rates differed among HLA loci, with DRB1 alleles showing the most associated TCRs and HLA-C alleles showing the fewest. In a later genetic analysis, fewer N-insertions in productive TCRs were reported among donors in an Asian-associated ancestry cluster than the roughly 710-donor mean. When HLA alleles, especially DR and DQ, strongly co-occurred, TCR associations were difficult to assign to individual alleles. In a later analysis, most CMV-associated TCR beta chains were found to appear HLA-restricted, with HLA associations seemingly driven largely by CMV exposure. Because HLA typing was unavailable for some donors at each locus, only the typed subset was used in association tests. A further reported finding was that TCR beta sequences accurately predicted the HLA-A and HLA-B alleles for most subjects in the first cohort. A group of highly shared sequence variants was considered likely to be a technical artifact of the sequencing pipeline. An association between a missense DCLRE1C variant and V-gene and J-gene trimming of TCR beta chains was found in a later genetic analysis and replicated in an independent cohort. Because counts were too low, seventeen rarely observed V segments, including chromosome 9 orphons, were left out of the earlier analysis of some 640 of the donors. The presence/absence analyses assumed that sequencing depth was roughly uniform across donors, and that assumption may not be true. Specific HLA alleles were associated with more than 15,000 TCR beta sequences at a false discovery rate of 0.05 in a later analysis. It was suggested by the authors that the approach could potentially be generalized to other disease states and immunological phenotypes. A later analysis reported that several top co-occurrence clusters appeared linked to parvovirus B19, influenza, CMV and Epstein-Barr virus. In vitro tests confirmed that a few of the cytomegalovirus-associated TCR beta chains recognize cytomegalovirus antigens. In the study, roughly 160 TCR beta chains were listed as associated with cytomegalovirus.

In total, approximately 610 healthy bone marrow donors made up the cohort. At the time of sampling, all cohort members were nominally healthy, though unrecorded immune exposures were likely present. The donor was CMV seropositive and belonged to the group of about 290 seropositive cohort members. A peripheral blood sample was provided by each donor, and peripheral blood mononuclear cells were used for TCR beta sequencing. Genomic DNA extraction from the blood cell samples was performed with the Qiagen DNeasy Blood Extraction Kit. The method was the immunoSEQ multiplex PCR assay. For the multiplex PCR, a mixture combining 60 forward primers for TCR Vbeta segments and 13 reverse primers for TCR Jbeta segments was used. A multiplex PCR assay on genomic DNA amplified the CDR3 region of rearranged TCR beta genes. The Illumina HiSeq System was used to sequence the amplified TCR beta libraries as 87-base-pair reads. The original methods were these. A later analysis tallied tens of millions of unique TCR beta chains across the 666 repertoires, and some 10 million of those chains were shared by two or more donors. To remove PCR and sequencing errors, raw reads were error-corrected and collapsed into unique sequences using a nearest-neighbor algorithm that merged closely related sequences. Alignment of CDR3 sequences to IMGT reference sequences was used to assign V, D and J gene segments. For a sequence to be retained, a match of at least six nucleotides to both a V gene segment and a J gene segment was required. A rearrangement was called productive if the CDR3 had no stop codons and remained in frame with V and J, and every other rearrangement was called non-productive. Following IMGT convention, CDR3 was defined as the stretch from the second conserved V-encoded cysteine to the conserved J-encoded phenylalanine. The earlier analysis of 500 to 650 of the donors excluded any sequence lacking an unambiguous match to a single V gene segment. An earlier analysis of 550 to 650 of the donors classified V segments as functional when productive rearrangements were above 56.7% and as segregating when the standard deviation between donors was above 5%. A statistical classification framework was built to diagnose cytomegalovirus status from the catalog of TCR beta chain sequences. In a later analysis, V and J genes were assigned by comparing TCR nucleotide sequences against IMGT/GENE-DB human TR gene sequences. A later analysis assigned CDR3 sequences and most-parsimonious VDJ recombination scenarios with the TCRdist pipeline. In a later analysis, every TCR beta chain was defined by the combination of its CDR3 amino acid sequence and its V-gene family, and reads without a unique V-gene family were dropped. To address suspected cross-contamination and a sequencing artifact, a later analysis removed 550 to 750 highly shared, low-generation-probability nucleotide sequences. A later analysis calculated a clonal expansion index for each public chain from normalized within-repertoire ranks of inferred template counts. In a later analysis, generation probabilities were computed with a VDJ recombination model fitted to out-of-frame rearrangements, and the resulting probabilities were checked against IGoR. Hypergeometric tests were used in a later analysis to score TCR-TCR, TCR-HLA and TCR-CMV co-occurrence, with a repertoire-size bias correction applied to the TCR pairs. In a later analysis, false discovery rates were estimated by permuting HLA or CMV assignments 20 times. A later analysis grouped co-occurring TCRs with DBSCAN, adding TCRdist sequence similarity when clustering within HLA-allele-positive subsets. For co-occurrence clustering, repertoires with fewer than 30,000 or more than 120,000 public chains were excluded, along with 4 to 6 repertoires with anomalous nucleotide sharing. This is the immuneACCESS table as TCRdb keeps it, with only in-frame sequences that have V and J called. A part of the clones is gone; compared with another copy, unresolved V genes explain less than half, and the rest is unexplained. V and J calls and clone size are copied from that table; D and trimming were computed from the DNA. The sample table gives 30,000 to 35,000 clones. The ten largest clones capture under 2% of the sample.

The clonotype comes from a woman aged 40 to 49 in good health and CMV-seropositive. The sample taken for sequencing was PBMCs. The chain uses TRBV29-1 and TRBJ2-7; TRBD1 aligns with 7 central bases. CDR3 sequence: CSVEDPGTDYEQYF. The nucleotide sequence reads as follows: TGCAGCGTTGAAGATCCGGGGACAGACTACGAGCAGTACTTC.